This TCR beta chain is drawn from a study of cytomegalovirus exposure and HLA in healthy donors. General study findings and limits: By HLA locus, TCR association rates varied in a later analysis, with DRB1 showing the most and HLA-C the fewest.

Remarks on this clone: No antigen is known for it.

Though probably carrying unrecorded immune exposures, donors were nominally healthy at sampling. Trimming left V 0 bases short and J 4 bases short, with 10 bases between. CDR3 length: 15 residues. Germline V gives CDR1 ENHRY, CDR2 SYGVKD. PCR amplification relied on 60 Vbeta primers (plus 13 Jbeta primers). Sequencing was performed with immunoSEQ multiplex PCR; in TCRdb, only in-frame clones are kept and a portion is missing. The table lists about 170,000 clones, about four fifths of them singletons, with around 1.5% in the top ten. Source material: PBMCs. The chain couples TRBV10-3 to TRBJ1-5; D gene unclear. The source is a girl aged 10 to 17 in good health and CMV-seropositive. The CDR3 here is CAISESSGWNQPQHF. CDR3 DNA: TGTGCCATCAGTGAGTCGTCCGGGTGGAATCAGCCCCAGCATTTT.